Below, 21 T cell receptor beta chains from the same sample are listed, as sequenced in a study of vaccination and CD4 T cells after COVID-19. CD4+ T cells that had been cultured provided DNA sequenced with the Oncomine TCR Beta short-read assay. TCRdb analysed the PCR reads with MiXCR anew, one entry per CDR3 protein. This repertoire shows over 8,000 distinct CDR3 sequences, 60% to 75% found once; its top ten account for under 35%. The treatment: approximately nine-day PBMC culture with coronavirus spike peptide pools or control peptides (ViraFEST assay). These TCRs are of unknown antigen specificity. Sequencing was performed on CD4+ T cells from blood, cultured in vitro. The receptors shown here come from a human donor who had recovered from COVID-19.

The sample holds a few counts of this clonotype. The rearrangement uses TRBV29-1 and TRBJ2-2, with D maybe TRBD2 (6 bases). The CDR3 contains 14 residues. CDR1 SQVTM and CDR2 ANQGSEA come from the germline V gene. Trimming removed 4 bases from V and 0 bases from J, with 9 bases in between. In DNA form, the CDR3 reads TGCAGCGTTGGGAGGGAGGCGAACACCGGGGAGCTGTTTTTT. Translated, it gives CSVGREANTGELFF.

This chain links TRBV2 with TRBJ2-3; perhaps TRBD1 as D (5 bases). The germline V gene has CDR1 SNHLY and CDR2 FYNNEI. V was trimmed by 3 bases and J by 1 base, leaving 11 bases between them. The CDR3 loop spans 15 amino acids. CDR3 in amino acids: CASSDQGFGTDTQYF. The CDR3 nucleotides are TGTGCCAGCAGTGATCAGGGTTTCGGCACAGATACGCAGTATTTT.

The V call is TRBV12-3 or TRBV12-4, the J call TRBJ2-7; TRBD1 matches at 8 bases. The CDR3 runs to 14 residues. With 5 bases clipped from V and 4 bases from J, the junction kept 7 bases outside the gene matches. The CDR3 is CASSPDGQGYEQYF. The CDR3 bases are TGTGCCAGCAGTCCAGACGGACAGGGATACGAGCAGTACTTC.

The chain recombines TRBV7-2 with TRBJ2-2, with D perhaps matching TRBD1 (5 bases). Trimming shortened V by 4 bases and J by 5 bases, and 14 bases separated the two germline ends. The CDR3 extends over 15 amino acids. Germline V gives CDR1 SGHTA, CDR2 FQGNSA. This CDR3 reads CASSSRQGSTGELFF. The CDR3 DNA sequence: TGTGCCAGCAGCTCCAGGCAGGGAAGTACCGGGGAGCTGTTTTTT. The full variable domain, in which reference TRBV7-2 and TRBJ2-2 provide the parts outside the CDR3, is GAGVSQSPSNKVTEKGKDVELRCDPISGHTALYWYRQSLGQGLEFLIYFQGNSAPDKSGLPSDRFSAERTGGSVSTLTIQRTQQEDSAVYLCASSSRQGSTGELFFGEGSRLTVL.

This rearrangement joins TRBV6-1 to TRBJ2-7; tentatively, D is TRBD1 (5 bases). The germline V and J ends were trimmed by 6 bases and 1 base, with 16 bases remaining between them. In germline, CDR1 is MNHNS, CDR2 SASEGT. The CDR3 extends over 15 amino acids. CDR3 residues: CASSRQTHGSYEQYF. CDR3 DNA sequence: TGTGCCAGCAGCCGACAGACACATGGATCCTACGAGCAGTACTTC.

The chain recombines TRBV24-1 with TRBJ2-5, with 12 bases matching TRBD1. The V gene end was trimmed by 4 bases and the J gene end by 5 bases; junction bases not matched to a gene: 7. Per germline, CDR1 KGHDR and CDR2 SFDVKD. This CDR3 spans 16 amino acids. This chain's CDR3 is CATSDTGTGGGETQYF. CDR3 DNA: TGTGCCACCAGTGACACCGGGACAGGGGGCGGGGAGACCCAGTACTTC.

V usage is TRBV24-1 and J usage is TRBJ1-1; no clear D gene. The CDR3 loop spans 13 amino acids. Trimming took 3 bases from V and 4 from J, leaving 8 bases between them. CDR1 KGHDR and CDR2 SFDVKD come from the germline V gene. This chain's CDR3 is CATSDQFGTEAFF. The CDR3 nucleotides read TGTGCCACCAGTGATCAGTTTGGCACTGAAGCTTTCTTT.

The chain carries TRBV15 and TRBJ2-3; D is uncertain. The CDR3 loop spans 14 amino acids. V dropped 1 base and J dropped 0 bases, with 5 bases sitting between them. Germline V gene sequence: CDR1 LNHNV, CDR2 YYDKDF (reference sequence). The CDR3 here is CATSRVRSTDTQYF. In DNA, the CDR3 is TGTGCCACCAGCAGAGTCCGGAGCACAGATACGCAGTATTTT.

In this sample, this clonotype turned up a few times. V gene TRBV28 combines with J gene TRBJ1-1; no clear D gene. The germline V gene has CDR1 MDHEN and CDR2 SYDVKM. The CDR3 consists of 14 residues. V was trimmed by 6 bases and J by 1 base, leaving 12 bases between them. The CDR3 reads CASRSYRANTEAFF. The DNA for the CDR3 is TGTGCCAGCAGATCCTATAGGGCGAACACTGAAGCTTTCTTT.

The V call is TRBV7-2, the J call TRBJ2-7; maybe TRBD2 (7 bases). The CDR3 runs to 16 residues. Germline CDR1 reads SGHTA; CDR2 reads FQGNSA. Deletions cut 6 bases from V and 4 bases from J, with 22 bases between. The CDR3 loop reads CASRPGGGAGKYEQYF. In DNA form, the CDR3 reads TGTGCCAGCAGACCAGGAGGGGGGGCGGGAAAATACGAGCAGTACTTC.

The V call is TRBV28, the J call TRBJ2-3; 13 bases line up with TRBD2. The CDR3 contains 16 residues. Per the germline V gene, CDR1 is MDHEN and CDR2 is SYDVKM. The V gene end was trimmed by 3 bases and the J gene end by 6 bases; junction bases not matched to a gene: 6. The CDR3 DNA reads as TGTGCCAGCAGTTTTGCCGGGACTAGCGGGACTGATACGCAGTATTTT. It specifies CASSFAGTSGTDTQYF.

This chain connects TRBV6-1 to TRBJ2-2; D might be TRBD1 or TRBD2, each matching 6 bases. Germline lookup yields CDR1 MNHNS and CDR2 SASEGT. V was cut by 5 bases and J by 10 bases, with 8 bases left in between. This CDR3 region has 11 residues. Here the CDR3 reads CASSRGEELFF. The DNA of the CDR3 is TGTGCCAGCAGTAGGGGGGAGGAGCTGTTTTTT.

This clonotype appeared a few times. The chain couples TRBV20-1 to TRBJ2-5, with TRBD2 matching 8 bases. This CDR3 spans 18 amino acids. V was clipped by 0 bases and J by 4 bases; unmatched bases: 16. Germline V gene sequence: CDR1 DFQATT, CDR2 SNEGSKA (reference sequence). CDR3 sequence reads: CSARDFEGIAGPGETQYF. The DNA of the CDR3 is TGCAGTGCTAGAGATTTTGAGGGGATAGCGGGGCCGGGAGAGACCCAGTACTTC.

The J gene is TRBJ2-7, the V gene TRBV7-9, with unresolved D. Germline loops: CDR1 SEHNR, CDR2 FQNEAQ (reference sequence). V was shortened by 1 base and J by 6 bases, with 10 bases between the two germline ends. CDR3 length: 13 residues. The chain's CDR3 is CASSLDGRREQYF. The CDR3 DNA is TGTGCCAGCAGCTTAGACGGCCGGCGCGAGCAGTACTTC.

The chain is built from TRBV6-2 or TRBV6-3 and TRBJ2-2; TRBD1 matches 7 bases. V shed 5 bases and J 1 base; nucleotides not matched to a gene: 4. This CDR3 spans 15 amino acids. CDR1 MNHEY and CDR2 SVGEGT come from the germline V gene. Here the CDR3 reads CASSPGQRNTGELFF. The CDR3 DNA sequence: TGTGCCAGCAGTCCGGGACAGAGGAACACCGGGGAGCTGTTTTTT.

The J gene is TRBJ2-7, the V gene TRBV7-9, with D perhaps assigned TRBD1 or TRBD2 (5 bases each). Germline V gives CDR1 SEHNR, CDR2 FQNEAQ (reference sequence). V dropped 4 bases and J dropped 4 bases, with 17 bases sitting between them. The CDR3 consists of 15 residues. The CDR3 region is CASSSRQGRRYEQYF. The CDR3 DNA reads TGTGCCAGCAGCTCAAGGCAGGGAAGGAGGTACGAGCAGTACTTC.

The chain uses TRBV7-3 and TRBJ2-3; D not resolved. The CDR3 has 14 residues. Germline assignment: CDR1 SGHTA and CDR2 FQGTGA. Trimming removed 4 bases at V and 4 bases at J, with 12 bases between. The CDR3, as DNA: TGTGCCAGCAGCTACGGAGACGGCGCAGATACGCAGTATTTT. This sequence encodes CASSYGDGADTQYF.

The chain combines TRBV6-1 with TRBJ1-4; D uncertain. Trimming pared 8 bases from V and 8 bases from J, leaving 9 bases between. Looked up from germline, CDR1 is MNHNS and CDR2 is SASEGT. The CDR3 is 11 residues long. CDR3 nucleotides: TGTGCCAGCGCCGACCCGGAAAAACTGTTTTTT. Residues: CASADPEKLFF.

This clonotype was counted a single time. The chain carries TRBV28 and TRBJ2-3, with D maybe TRBD1 (6 bases). Germline CDR1 reads MDHEN; CDR2 reads SYDVKM. The CDR3 length is 14 residues. V dropped 6 bases and J dropped 2 bases, with 12 bases sitting between them. CDR3 sequence: CASRGQRITDTQYF. DNA for the CDR3: TGTGCCAGCAGAGGACAGAGGATCACAGATACGCAGTATTTT.

The chain couples TRBV20-1 to TRBJ2-1, with D unclear. Germline loops: CDR1 DFQATT, CDR2 SNEGSKA (reference sequence). The CDR3 is 14 amino acids. The CDR3 here is CSALGKLSYNEQFF. Here the CDR3 DNA reads TGCAGCGCCCTCGGAAAACTCTCCTACAATGAGCAGTTCTTC.

In this sample, this clonotype turned up a few times. The J gene is TRBJ1-1, the V gene TRBV7-9; 7 nucleotides line up with TRBD1. V shed 4 bases, J shed 3 bases, and the junction held 8 bases outside the gene matches. The CDR3 consists of 15 residues. Germline assignment: CDR1 SEHNR and CDR2 FQNEAQ (reference sequence). CDR3 protein: CASSSTLQGDTEAFF. In nucleotides, the CDR3 is TGTGCCAGCAGCTCTACACTCCAGGGGGACACTGAAGCTTTCTTT.